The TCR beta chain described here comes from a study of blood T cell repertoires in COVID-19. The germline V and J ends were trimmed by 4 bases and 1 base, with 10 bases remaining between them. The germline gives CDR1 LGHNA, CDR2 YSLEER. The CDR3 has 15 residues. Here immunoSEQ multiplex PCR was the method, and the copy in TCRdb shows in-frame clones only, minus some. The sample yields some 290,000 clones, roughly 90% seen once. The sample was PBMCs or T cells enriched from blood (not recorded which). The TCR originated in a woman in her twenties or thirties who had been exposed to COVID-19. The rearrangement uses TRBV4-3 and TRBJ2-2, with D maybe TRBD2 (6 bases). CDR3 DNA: TGCGCCAGCAGCCCTTTGGGGGGGAACACCGGGGAGCTGTTTTTT. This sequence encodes CASSPLGGNTGELFF.